This TCR beta chain was captured in a study of blood T cell repertoires in COVID-19. Background on the study: Specimens from acute and convalescent COVID-19 originated in the United States, Italy and Spain.

Sequenced by immunoSEQ multiplex PCR; TCRdb stores in-frame clones only, minus some. Among some 360,000 clones listed, roughly 86% were seen once. Participant ages covered roughly 18 to 89 years across 24 US areas. Each participant's cohort was designated according to participant-reported clinical history. This CDR3 has 14 amino acids. Trimming pared 3 bases from V and 9 bases from J, leaving 12 bases between. Germline CDR1 SGHAT, CDR2 FQNNGV. The material sequenced was PBMCs or T cells enriched from blood (not recorded which). The V and J genes are TRBV11-2 and TRBJ1-6; no clear D gene. This clonotype was sampled from a woman aged 25-40 years who had been exposed to COVID-19. CDR3 coding DNA: TGTGCCAGCAGCTTGCTCGGACTCAGTTCACCCCTCCACTTT. This codes for CASSLLGLSSPLHF.